These 27 T cell receptor beta chains were sequenced from one sample in a study of cytotoxic CD8 clonotypes in ibrutinib-treated CLL. The protocol was immunoSEQ multiplex PCR, while the TCRdb copy is restricted to in-frame clones and leaves out a portion. The sample has about 80,000 clones, about 85% seen once. Sequences were derived from PBMCs, sampled after 12 months of ibrutinib treatment. These receptors originate from a human donor with chronic lymphocytic leukemia.

The chain couples TRBV7-8 to TRBJ2-5; possibly TRBD1 for D (8 bases). The V gene's germline CDR1 is SGHVS and CDR2 FQNEAQ. CDR3 length: 14 amino acids. Deletions cut 5 bases from V and 7 bases from J, with 17 bases between. The CDR3: CASSPGQGGGTQYF. The CDR3 nucleotides are TGTGCCAGCAGCCCCGGACAGGGAGGGGGGACCCAGTACTTC.

The CDR3 DNA reads as TGCGCCAGCAGTGGCCCCGACAGGGGGGGGTCCTACGAGCAGTACTTC. Translated: CASSGPDRGGSYEQYF. The chain has TRBV10-2 and TRBJ2-7; TRBD1 agrees at 9 bases. Germline V gene sequence: CDR1 WSHSY, CDR2 SAAADI. Germline trimming cut 4 bases from V and 1 base from J; bases unmatched to any gene: 8. The CDR3 spans 16 residues.

The genes are TRBV5-1 and TRBJ2-2; 7 bases agree with TRBD1. This CDR3 has 15 residues. V was clipped by 4 bases and J by 1 base; unmatched bases: 4. Per the germline V gene, CDR1 is SGHRS and CDR2 is YFSETQ. The CDR3 bases are TGCGCCAGCAGCACACGACAGGGGAACACCGGGGAGCTGTTTTTT. Amino acids: CASSTRQGNTGELFF.

This clone was counted at least ten times. This chain joins TRBV13 and TRBJ1-3; 7 bases map to TRBD1. J gave up 1 base and V 6 bases, and 6 bases lay outside the gene matches. This CDR3 region has 15 residues. Germline CDR1 reads PRHDT; CDR2 reads FYEKMQ (reference sequence). The CDR3 nucleotides read TGTGCCAGCAGTCGACAGGGTCATTCTGGAAACACCATATATTTT. Protein sequence: CASSRQGHSGNTIYF.

The chain uses TRBV13 and TRBJ2-6; D is uncertain. This CDR3 region has 16 residues. CDR1 and CDR2 from the germline V gene are PRHDT and FYEKMQ (reference sequence). Trimming cost V 6 bases and J 0 bases, with 12 bases left between them. The CDR3 coding sequence is TGTGCCAGCAGTGCGCAAGGTGGCTCTGGGGCCAACGTCCTGACTTTC. This codes for CASSAQGGSGANVLTF.

CDR3: CASSLPQSNEKLFF. The DNA for the CDR3 is TGTGCCAGCAGTTTACCCCAGAGTAATGAAAAACTGTTTTTT. V is TRBV28 and J is TRBJ1-4; the D is unclear. V lost 2 bases and J 4 bases, leaving 8 bases between the germline ends. Germline V gene lookup returns CDR1 MDHEN and CDR2 SYDVKM. The CDR3 runs to 14 residues. The entire variable domain, with the rest obtained from reference TRBV28 and TRBJ1-4, is as follows: DVKVTQSSRYLVKRTGEKVFLECVQDMDHENMFWYRQDPGLGLRLIYFSYDVKMKEKGDIPEGYSVSREKKERFSLILESASTNQTSMYLCASSLPQSNEKLFFGSGTQLSVL.

This clone was seen more than once but under ten times. CDR3 bases: TGTGCCAGCAGCCAAGACTCCTATGGCTACACCTTC. This gives the protein CASSQDSYGYTF. This chain links TRBV4-2 with TRBJ1-2; D is undetermined. The CDR3 consists of 12 residues. Trimming took off 0 bases at V and 4 bases at J, with 3 bases between the two ends. Germline loops: CDR1 LGHNA, CDR2 YNFKEQ.

This sequence joins TRBV4-3 and TRBJ2-6; D remains unclear. The CDR3 extends over 14 amino acids. Trimming left V 4 bases short and J 0 bases short, with 4 bases between. From germline, CDR1 is LGHNA and CDR2 YSLEER. The CDR3 DNA is TGCGCCAGCAGCCCTGGCTCTGGGGCCAACGTCCTGACTTTC. Translated, it gives CASSPGSGANVLTF.

This clone was counted between two and nine times. V usage is TRBV28 and J usage is TRBJ1-5, with no clear D. V was shortened by 7 bases and J by 2 bases, with 12 bases between the two germline ends. The CDR3 has 14 residues. The germline gives CDR1 MDHEN, CDR2 SYDVKM. The CDR3 nucleotides read TGTGCCAGCACCCCCGGGCCGGGCAATCAGCCCCAGCATTTT. Translating gives CASTPGPGNQPQHF.

The chain links TRBV4-2 to TRBJ1-4; 9 nucleotides match TRBD1. Germline CDR1 and CDR2: LGHNA and YNFKEQ. The CDR3 loop spans 15 amino acids. V lost 4 bases to trimming and J lost 7 bases; unmatched junction nucleotides: 7. CDR3 sequence: CASSPGGQGGEKLFF. CDR3 in DNA: TGTGCCAGCAGCCCCGGGGGACAGGGTGGTGAAAAACTGTTTTTT.

V is TRBV6-1 and J is TRBJ2-1; tentative D call: TRBD1 (6 bases). Per germline, CDR1 MNHNS and CDR2 SASEGT. Trimming shortened V by 4 bases and J by 3 bases, and 13 bases separated the two germline ends. This CDR3 spans 15 amino acids. CDR3 sequence reads: CASSAHRVLYNEQFF. CDR3 nucleotides: TGTGCCAGCAGTGCCCACAGGGTTCTCTACAATGAGCAGTTCTTC.

V gene TRBV10-3 combines with J gene TRBJ2-3; no reliable D call. The CDR3 totals 13 residues. Germline V gene sequence: CDR1 ENHRY, CDR2 SYGVKD. V gave up 0 bases and J gave up 9 bases, with 10 bases separating them. This CDR3 reads CAISESLQPTQYF. In nucleotides, the CDR3 is TGTGCCATCAGTGAGTCCTTACAGCCCACGCAGTATTTT.

In its sample, this clone was seen a few times. For the CDR3, the DNA is TGTGCCTGGGCGTTGGGCGGGGAGCTGTTTTTT. Translation gives CAWALGGELFF. The rearrangement joins TRBV30 to TRBJ2-2; D gene ambiguous. Germline V gene sequence: CDR1 GTSNPN, CDR2 SVGIG (reference sequence). V was clipped by 5 bases and J by 7 bases, with 8 bases between them. The length of the CDR3 is 11 residues. Full variable domain (remainder filled in from reference TRBV30 and TRBJ2-2): SQTIHQWPATLVQPVGSPLSLECTVEGTSNPNLYWYRQAAGRGLQLLFYSVGIGQISSEVPQNLSASRPQDRQFILSSKKLLLSDSGFYLCAWALGGELFFGEGSRLTVL.

This clone is a singleton in its sample. This chain uses TRBV11-1 with TRBJ2-3; D remains unclear. CDR3 length: 14 amino acids. Trimming stripped 2 bases from V and 1 base from J, with 7 bases between. Germline assignment: CDR1 SGHAT and CDR2 FQDESV (reference sequence). The chain's CDR3 is CASSLFGGTDTQYF. The CDR3 coding sequence is TGTGCCAGCAGCTTATTTGGGGGCACAGATACGCAGTATTTT.

CDR3 nucleotides: TGTGCCAGCAGCCCCAGAGGGGGCGGGGGGGCCGGGAGGAATGAGCAGTTCTTC. Translation gives CASSPRGGGGAGRNEQFF. This rearrangement joins TRBV9 to TRBJ2-1; TRBD2 matches 9 bases. In germline, CDR1 is SGDLS, CDR2 YYNGEE. This CDR3 has 18 amino acids. V dropped 4 bases and J dropped 7; count of bases not matched to a gene: 18.

The chain is built from TRBV14 and TRBJ2-7; D is uncertain. Germline loops: CDR1 SGHDN, CDR2 FVKESK. V was trimmed by 1 base and J by 4 bases, leaving 2 bases between them. This CDR3 comprises 11 residues. The CDR3 loop reads CASSQGYEQYF. The DNA for the CDR3 is TGTGCCAGCAGCCAAGGGTACGAGCAGTACTTC.

The chain is built from TRBV4-3 and TRBJ2-7; no reliable D call. Germline V CDR1 and CDR2: LGHNA, YSLEER. The CDR3 has 12 amino acids. Trimming removed 2 bases at V and 7 bases at J, with 9 bases between. The CDR3 coding sequence is TGCGCCAGCAGCCAATCCGGTGCGGAGCAGTACTTC. Protein sequence: CASSQSGAEQYF.

On this clone itself: Relative to the germline gene, one junction end is altered; a read error may explain this. The chain has TRBV28 and TRBJ2-3; D not certain. The CDR3 extends over 12 amino acids. The V gene's germline CDR1 is MDHEN and CDR2 SYDVKM. The CDR3 is CAILGATDTQYF. The CDR3 nucleotides are TGCGCCATTTTGGGCGCCACAGATACGCAGTATTTT. Together with reference TRBV28 and TRBJ2-3, the CDR3 gives the full variable domain: DVKVTQSSRYLVKRTGEKVFLECVQDMDHENMFWYRQDPGLGLRLIYFSYDVKMKEKGDIPEGYSVSREKKERFSLILESASTNQTSMYLCAILGATDTQYFGPGTRLTVL.

This clone occurred once. The chain has TRBV6-1 and TRBJ2-7; D not certain. Trimming left V 6 bases short and J 3 bases short, with 6 bases between. Germline V lookup: CDR1 MNHNS, CDR2 SASEGT. The CDR3 contains 11 residues. In DNA form, the CDR3 reads TGTGCCAGCAGCCCAGACTACGAGCAGTACTTC. Translation: CASSPDYEQYF.

This sequence joins TRBV7-2 and TRBJ2-7; possible D gene TRBD1, 6 bases. The length of the CDR3 is 14 residues. Germline V gene data show CDR1 as SGHTA and CDR2 as FQGNSA. V lost 2 bases, J lost 2 bases, and 10 bases lay in between. The CDR3 sequence is CASSLWQGPYEQYF. The CDR3 DNA is TGTGCCAGCAGCTTATGGCAGGGGCCCTACGAGCAGTACTTC.

The chain uses TRBV18 and TRBJ2-2; D assignment may be TRBD1 or TRBD2 (6 bases each). Germline V lookup: CDR1 KGHSH, CDR2 LQKENI. V lost 4 bases, J lost 0 bases, and 9 bases lay in between. This CDR3 is built from 15 residues. The CDR3 reads CASSRGATNTGELFF. The CDR3 DNA is TGTGCCAGCTCACGGGGGGCGACGAACACCGGGGAGCTGTTTTTT.

Only a few counts were recorded for this clone. This chain joins TRBV28 and TRBJ1-2, with 7 positions matching TRBD1. V shed 6 bases, J shed 3 bases, and the junction held 4 bases outside the gene matches. The CDR3 is 13 amino acids. Germline V gene lookup returns CDR1 MDHEN and CDR2 SYDVKM. The CDR3 loop is CASREGTDYGYTF. In nucleotides, the CDR3 is TGTGCCAGCAGGGAGGGGACAGACTATGGCTACACCTTC.

The chain carries TRBV6-1 and TRBJ2-7, with 7 bases identical to TRBD1. The CDR3 totals 14 residues. V was clipped by 3 bases and J by 3 bases; unmatched bases: 5. The germline CDR1 and CDR2 sequences are MNHNS and SASEGT. CDR3: CASSEVDRVYEQYF. The CDR3 DNA reads as TGTGCCAGCAGTGAGGTAGACAGGGTCTACGAGCAGTACTTC.

The chain combines TRBV18 with TRBJ1-1; D gene uncertain. The CDR3 has 13 amino acids. Germline assignment: CDR1 KGHSH and CDR2 LQKENI. V dropped 0 bases and J dropped 4 bases, with 6 bases sitting between them. This CDR3 is CASSPPRRTEAFF. As DNA, the CDR3 is TGTGCCAGCTCACCACCTCGGCGCACTGAAGCTTTCTTT.

The V and J genes are TRBV9 and TRBJ2-5; TRBD2 is a possible D gene (6 bases). The V gene's germline CDR1 is SGDLS and CDR2 YYNGEE. The CDR3 is made up of 19 amino acids. V dropped 0 bases and J dropped 5 bases, with 26 bases sitting between them. The CDR3 sequence is CASSVGARRGGQEGETQYF. In nucleotides, the CDR3 is TGTGCCAGCAGCGTAGGGGCCCGGCGGGGAGGCCAAGAGGGGGAGACCCAGTACTTC.

This chain links TRBV5-1 with TRBJ2-1; D might be TRBD2 (5 bases). CDR1 is SGHRS, CDR2 YFSETQ, per germline. The V gene lost 4 bases and the J gene lost 10 bases, with 21 bases spanning the gap. The CDR3 totals 15 residues. CDR3 sequence: CASSPELVPIWEQFF. CDR3 DNA sequence: TGCGCCAGCAGCCCGGAACTAGTTCCCATTTGGGAGCAGTTCTTC.

J is TRBJ1-2 and V is TRBV18, with D uncertain. CDR1 is KGHSH and CDR2 is LQKENI in the germline V gene. The ends were cut back, 2 bases at V and 5 bases at J, with 12 bases in the middle. This CDR3 is 14 amino acids long. The CDR3 is CASSPSQDGYGYTF. DNA of the CDR3: TGTGCCAGCTCACCAAGCCAGGACGGATATGGCTACACCTTC.